A selection of T cell receptor beta chains follows, all from one sample in a study of shared clonotypes between healthy human individuals. TCRdb's table, derived via immunoSEQ multiplex PCR, lists solely in-frame clones and lacks some. Seen here are fewer than 850,000 clones, around 72% observed once, and the top ten hold approximately 1.8%. Sequenced: memory CD4+ T cells sorted from blood. Source of these receptors: a woman under 40 in good health. Each CDR3 is given with its conserved first and last residue. Each record gives: CDR3 length, clone size, V gene, D gene, J gene, CDR3 DNA, CDR3 protein. A D gene is named only where the DNA matches it firmly. Clone size appears in some rows only: once, few, many, or a class for an expanded clone.

17	NA	TRBV6-4	NA	TRBJ2-1	TGTGCCAGCAGTGACTCCCGTGGCGGGGACTCATACAATGAGCAGTTCTTC	CASSDSRGGDSYNEQFF
13	NA	TRBV5-1	NA	TRBJ2-1	TGCGCCAGCAGCTTGGAAAGGGAGGATGAGCAGTTCTTC	CASSLEREDEQFF
15	NA	TRBV28	TRBD1	TRBJ2-1	TGTGCCAGCAGACTACAGGGGAAGTTGGGGAGTGAGCAGTTCTTC	CASRLQGKLGSEQFF
14	NA	TRBV2	NA	TRBJ2-5	TGTGCCAGCAAGGGGGGTGGGAGCGGCGAGACCCAGTACTTC	CASKGGGSGETQYF
17	NA	TRBV28	TRBD1	TRBJ2-5	TGTGCCAGCAGCCGAGGACAGGGGAGGACTAGGCAAGAGACCCAGTACTTC	CASSRGQGRTRQETQYF
17	few	TRBV19	TRBD1	TRBJ1-1	TGTGCCAGTAGTCCAACCGGGACAGGGAGGGGGAACACTGAAGCTTTCTTT	CASSPTGTGRGNTEAFF
16	NA	TRBV2	TRBD1	TRBJ1-5	TGTGCCAGCAGACCGGGACAGGGACTTAGCAATCAGCCCCAGCATTTT	CASRPGQGLSNQPQHF
15	NA	TRBV6-5	NA	TRBJ1-5	TGTGCCAGCAGCTCTACAGGGAAGGTATATCAGCCCCAGCATTTT	CASSSTGKVYQPQHF
10	NA	TRBV20-1	NA	TRBJ1-6	TGCAGTGCGGGAGTTTCACCCCTCCACTTT	CSAGVSPLHF
14	NA	TRBV4-2	TRBD1	TRBJ2-1	TGTGCCAGCAGCCACGGACAGGTGCGCAATGAGCAGTTCTTC	CASSHGQVRNEQFF
15	NA	TRBV18	NA	TRBJ2-3	TGTGCCAGCTCACCAGACTCGATCCACACAGATACGCAGTATTTT	CASSPDSIHTDTQYF
17	few	TRBV4-2	TRBD2	TRBJ2-2	TGTGCCAGCAGCCAAGCCGGGACTAGCGGCCGCACCGGGGAGCTGTTTTTT	CASSQAGTSGRTGELFF
14	once	TRBV27	NA	TRBJ2-7	TGTGCCAGCAGTTTGGCCAGGGCCTCTAGTGAGCAGTACTTC	CASSLARASSEQYF
15	NA	TRBV10-2	NA	TRBJ1-5	TGCGCCAGCAGTGGAGACAACCTCAGCAATCAGCCCCAGCATTTT	CASSGDNLSNQPQHF
15	NA	TRBV5-1	NA	TRBJ2-2	TGCGCCAGCAGCCAGGGACACACTAATACCGGGGAGCTGTTTTTT	CASSQGHTNTGELFF
14	NA	TRBV5-1	NA	TRBJ2-3	TGCGCCAGCACCCCGGATAGCGGCACAGGTACGCAGTATTTT	CASTPDSGTGTQYF
15	once	TRBV6-1	NA	TRBJ1-5	TGTGCCAGCAGTGAAATCGGCAGGGGTAGTCAGCCCCAGCATTTT	CASSEIGRGSQPQHF
16	NA	TRBV5-1	TRBD2	TRBJ2-7	TGCGCCAGCAGCCCGACCCCTAGCGGGATGTACTACGAGCAGTACTTC	CASSPTPSGMYYEQYF
18	once	TRBV15	TRBD2	TRBJ2-3	TGTGCCACCGACCCCTCGGCGGGGGGGGCTGAGGCCACAGATACGCAGTATTTT	CATDPSAGGAEATDTQYF
15	NA	TRBV18	TRBD1	TRBJ1-4	TGTGCCAGCTCGCGACAGGGCCCCTCTGGAGAAAAACTGTTTTTT	CASSRQGPSGEKLFF
16	NA	TRBV6-1	TRBD2	TRBJ2-3	TGTGCCAGCAGTGAAATAGGGACTAGCGGTAGGGATACGCAGTATTTT	CASSEIGTSGRDTQYF
14	NA	TRBV6-5	TRBD1	TRBJ2-7	TGTGCCAGCCGGGGCCAGACAGGGGTTAGCGAGCAGTACTTC	CASRGQTGVSEQYF
16	NA	TRBV4-2	NA	TRBJ2-3	TGTGCCAGCAGCCAAGAATACCGGTATAGCACAGATACGCAGTATTTT	CASSQEYRYSTDTQYF
14	NA	TRBV7-6	NA	TRBJ2-3	TGTGCCAGCAGCCCCCGAACCGGCACAGATACGCAGTATTTT	CASSPRTGTDTQYF
12	few	TRBV2	NA	TRBJ2-3	TGTGCCAGCAGCCCAAAGGGGGGGAGTCAGTATTTT	CASSPKGGSQYF
14	NA	TRBV6-5	NA	TRBJ2-1	TGTGCCAGCGGCCGACCAGGGAACTACAATGAGCAGTTCTTC	CASGRPGNYNEQFF
18	few	TRBV7-6	TRBD2	TRBJ2-1	TGTGCCAGCAGCCCAGTGGGGTGGACTAGCGGGCGGTACAATGAGCAGTTCTTC	CASSPVGWTSGRYNEQFF
14	NA	TRBV5-1	NA	TRBJ2-1	TGCGCCAGCAGCTTAAGTGGGACTTTCAATGAGCAGTTCTTC	CASSLSGTFNEQFF
16	NA	TRBV28	NA	TRBJ2-7	TGTGCCAGCAGTTTCCCCGCTAGGGGTCTATCCTACGAGCAGTACTTC	CASSFPARGLSYEQYF
13	once	TRBV7-9	TRBD1	TRBJ1-6	TGTGCCAGCGGCGGACAGGGTCGTTCACCCCTCCACTTT	CASGGQGRSPLHF
17	once	TRBV9	TRBD2	TRBJ2-1	TGTGCCAGCAGCGTAGGCTGGACTAGCGGGAGAGCTCATGAGCAGTTCTTC	CASSVGWTSGRAHEQFF
15	NA	TRBV7-9	NA	TRBJ1-2	TGTGCCAGCAGCTTAGCCCAGGGAGGTCTCTATGGCTACACCTTC	CASSLAQGGLYGYTF
14	NA	TRBV7-9	NA	TRBJ1-2	TGTGCCAGCAGCTTAGGCGGGAGTGACGGTGGCTACACCTTC	CASSLGGSDGGYTF
15	few	TRBV19	NA	TRBJ1-5	TGTGCCAGTAGTATTACACGGCAGGGTGGACAGCCCCAGCATTTT	CASSITRQGGQPQHF
20	NA	TRBV28	TRBD1	TRBJ1-5	TGTGCCAGCAGTTTATTTCGGACAGGGGGTAACATTTATAGCAATCAGCCCCAGCATTTT	CASSLFRTGGNIYSNQPQHF
15	NA	TRBV7-9	TRBD2	TRBJ2-7	TGTGCCAGCAGACTAACTAGCGGGAGTACCTACGAGCAGTACTTC	CASRLTSGSTYEQYF
14	few	TRBV11-2	TRBD2	TRBJ2-7	TGTGCCAGCAGCTGGACTAGCGGGAGCTACGAGCAGTACTTC	CASSWTSGSYEQYF
17	NA	TRBV5-1	TRBD2	TRBJ2-5	TGCGCCAGCAGGTCCGGGGGACTAGCGGGAGGTGGAGAGACCCAGTACTTC	CASRSGGLAGGGETQYF
14	few	TRBV7-2	NA	TRBJ2-3	TGTGCCAGCAGCTTTTCCAGCGTCACAGATACGCAGTATTTT	CASSFSSVTDTQYF
15	NA	TRBV7-2	TRBD1	TRBJ2-3	TGTGCCAGCAGCTTAGCGGCAGGGGGCTGGGATACGCAGTATTTT	CASSLAAGGWDTQYF
13	NA	TRBV28	NA	TRBJ2-3	TGTGCCAGCAGTAGCGGGAGCACAGATACGCAGTATTTT	CASSSGSTDTQYF
14	NA	TRBV2	NA	TRBJ1-1	TGTGCCAGCAGCCGCACTTGGAGAAAGACTGAAGCTTTCTTT	CASSRTWRKTEAFF
14	NA	TRBV5-1	NA	TRBJ2-3	TGCGCCAGCAGCTTAACCGGGACGATAGATACGCAGTATTTT	CASSLTGTIDTQYF
15	NA	TRBV5-4	TRBD1	TRBJ2-2	TGTGCCAGCAGCTCGGACAGGGGGCAGGTCGGGGAGCTGTTTTTT	CASSSDRGQVGELFF
16	NA	TRBV19	NA	TRBJ2-2	TGTGCCAGTAGTATAGTTTTAGGGATGGACACCGGGGAGCTGTTTTTT	CASSIVLGMDTGELFF
11	NA	TRBV7-9	NA	TRBJ1-2	TGTGCCAGCAGCTCCTTCTATGGCTACACCTTC	CASSSFYGYTF
16	NA	TRBV5-1	NA	TRBJ1-4	TGCGCCAGCAGCTTGGTCGGTCCCGATAATAATGAAAAACTGTTTTTT	CASSLVGPDNNEKLFF
15	NA	TRBV28	TRBD1	TRBJ1-2	TGTGCCAGCAGCCTCGGACAGGGGTATTCCTATGGCTACACCTTC	CASSLGQGYSYGYTF
17	NA	TRBV4-1	TRBD1	TRBJ1-6	TGCGCCAGCAGCCAAGCTAGCGGACAGGGGGGATTTTCACCCCTCCACTTT	CASSQASGQGGFSPLHF
16	NA	TRBV28	TRBD1	TRBJ1-4	TGTGCCAGCAGTTCGAGACAGGGGGCGGGCAATGAAAAACTGTTTTTT	CASSSRQGAGNEKLFF
14	NA	TRBV28	TRBD1	TRBJ1-1	TGTGCCAGCTACGGACAGGGGACTTCGTCTGAAGCTTTCTTT	CASYGQGTSSEAFF
16	NA	TRBV11-2	TRBD2	TRBJ2-3	TGTGCCAGCAGCTTCACCCCCAGCGGGGTCACAGATACGCAGTATTTT	CASSFTPSGVTDTQYF
14	few	TRBV27	NA	TRBJ2-7	TGTGCCAGCAGCATGCGAGGGGGATCCTACGAGCAGTACTTC	CASSMRGGSYEQYF
17	NA	TRBV9	TRBD2	TRBJ2-1	TGTGCCAGCAGCGTAGGGGGACTAGCGGGAAGTGACAATGAGCAGTTCTTC	CASSVGGLAGSDNEQFF
14	NA	TRBV28	NA	TRBJ1-5	TGTGCCAGCAGTTTGGACATAGCAGGTCAGCCCCAGCATTTT	CASSLDIAGQPQHF
11	few	TRBV20-1	NA	TRBJ1-1	TGCAGTGCTATCTCAGAAACTGAAGCTTTCTTT	CSAISETEAFF
14	once	TRBV10-1	NA	TRBJ2-4	TGCGCCACCACCCCCAGGGTGCTCAAAAACATTCAGTACTTC	CATTPRVLKNIQYF